These 23 T cell receptor beta chains were sequenced from one sample in a study of blood T cell repertoires in COVID-19. This table comes from immunoSEQ multiplex PCR, and its TCRdb copy is limited to in-frame clones, with some not included. Found here are approximately 50,000 clones, 89% of them singletons; the top ten hold 2.2%. The sample consisted of peripheral blood. Source of these receptors: a human donor in a cohort sampled during active COVID-19.

V usage is TRBV2 and J usage is TRBJ2-5; TRBD2 matches at 12 bases. V lost 1 base and J lost 5; bases outside the gene matches: 2. The germline CDR1 and CDR2 sequences are SNHLY and FYNNEI. The CDR3 has 15 residues. The CDR3 here is CASSEGLAGGETQYF. In nucleotides, the CDR3 is TGTGCCAGCAGTGAAGGGCTAGCGGGGGGGGAGACCCAGTACTTC.

This sequence joins TRBV4-1 and TRBJ2-7, with D hard to call. Trimming pared 0 bases from V and 3 bases from J, leaving 15 bases between. The CDR3 sequence is 16 residues long. Germline CDR1 MGHRA, CDR2 YSYEKL. Here the CDR3 reads CASSQEHSLRHYEQYF. Written as DNA, the CDR3 is TGCGCCAGCAGCCAAGAACACAGCCTAAGACACTACGAGCAGTACTTC.

The chain has TRBV7-9 and TRBJ2-4; unclear D gene. From germline, CDR1 is SEHNR and CDR2 FQNEAQ (reference sequence). The CDR3 consists of 16 residues. The V gene lost 1 base and the J gene lost 2 bases, with 12 bases spanning the gap. In DNA form, the CDR3 reads TGTGCCAGCAGCTTAGTCTCTGGCACGACCAAAAACATTCAGTACTTC. Its protein product is CASSLVSGTTKNIQYF.

Details on this clone: The junction departs from germline at one end; a sequencing error may be responsible. This rearrangement joins TRBV5-6 to TRBJ2-7, with 8 bases identical to TRBD1. Germline V gene lookup returns CDR1 SGHDT and CDR2 YYEEEE. CDR3 length: 13 residues. CDR3 region: CASSPTLDRVRDF. CDR3 bases: TGTGCCAGCAGCCCTACCTTGGACAGGGTTAGGGACTTC.

The rearrangement links TRBV5-1 to TRBJ2-3; 7 bases agree with TRBD2. The CDR3 runs to 15 residues. The trim removed 4 bases at V and 0 bases at J, leaving 5 bases unmatched. Germline CDR1 reads SGHRS; CDR2 reads YFSETQ. As DNA, the CDR3 is TGCGCCAGCAGCCTTGCGGGGGTCAGCACAGATACGCAGTATTTT. Translating it yields CASSLAGVSTDTQYF. Supplemented by reference TRBV5-1 and TRBJ2-3, the full variable domain reads KAGVTQTPRYLIKTRGQQVTLSCSPISGHRSVSWYQQTPGQGLQFLFEYFSETQRNKGNFPGRFSGRQFSNSRSEMNVSTLELGDSALYLCASSLAGVSTDTQYFGPGTRLTVL.

The chain recombines TRBV21-1 with TRBJ1-3. TRBV21-1 is shown as a pseudogene. The CDR3 consists of 16 residues. As DNA, the CDR3 is TGTGCCAGCAGCAAAAGTCGGGGATACTCTGGAAACACCATATATTTT. Translation: CASSKSRGYSGNTIYF.

The chain carries TRBV7-9 and TRBJ1-3; 8 bases line up with TRBD1. The germline CDR1 and CDR2 sequences are SEHNR and FQNEAQ (reference sequence). Trimming cost V 5 bases and J 2 bases; bases outside gene matches: 8. This CDR3 has 16 residues. The CDR3 DNA reads as TGTGCCAGCAGCGCCTCTCGCAGGGGGCCTGGAAACACCATATATTTT. The encoded protein is CASSASRRGPGNTIYF.

The V gene is TRBV11-3, the J gene TRBJ2-7; 10 bases fit TRBD2. Losses at the gene ends were 2 bases for V and 5 bases for J; bases not matched to a gene: 3. The CDR3 has 14 amino acids. In germline, CDR1 is SGHNT, CDR2 YENEEA. CDR3 bases: TGTGCCAGCAGCTTATCTAGCGGGAGTGACGAGCAGTACTTC. It is translated as CASSLSSGSDEQYF. Combining the CDR3 with reference TRBV11-3 and TRBJ2-7 gives the whole variable domain EAGVVQSPRYKIIEKKQPVAFWCNPISGHNTLYWYLQNLGQGPELLIRYENEEAVDDSQLPKDRFSAERLKGVDSTLKIQPAELGDSAVYLCASSLSSGSDEQYFGPGTRLTVT.

The rearrangement uses TRBV19 and TRBJ1-1; 8 nucleotides line up with TRBD1. The CDR3 loop spans 14 amino acids. The germline V gene encodes CDR1 LNHDA and CDR2 SQIVND (reference sequence). V was clipped by 7 bases and J by 4 bases; unmatched bases: 8. The CDR3 region has the DNA TGTGCCAGTACCAATCAGGGGGCGCGCACTGAAGCTTTCTTT. This translates into CASTNQGARTEAFF. Full variable domain (missing parts from reference TRBV19 and TRBJ1-1): DGGITQSPKYLFRKEGQNVTLSCEQNLNHDAMYWYRQDPGQGLRLIYYSQIVNDFQKGDIAEGYSVSREKKESFPLTVTSAQKNPTAFYLCASTNQGARTEAFFGQGTRLTVV.

As regards this clone: Additional DNA sequences in this sample encode the identical CDR3. This rearrangement joins TRBV11-2 to TRBJ2-7; TRBD2 might be the D (5 bases). This CDR3 has 11 amino acids. Trimming stripped 5 bases from V and 3 bases from J, with 5 bases between. Germline CDR1 and CDR2: SGHAT and FQNNGV. The CDR3 sequence: CASSRGYEQYF. CDR3 in DNA: TGTGCCAGCAGCCGGGGCTACGAGCAGTACTTC.

V usage is TRBV4-3 and J usage is TRBJ2-3; TRBD1 might be the D (5 bases). V was trimmed by 1 base and J by 0 bases, leaving 14 bases between them. The CDR3 loop spans 17 amino acids. Germline V gene data show CDR1 as LGHNA and CDR2 as YSLEER. The CDR3: CASSQVHRSSSTDTQYF. Written as DNA, the CDR3 is TGCGCCAGCAGCCAAGTACACAGGAGTTCTAGCACAGATACGCAGTATTTT.

The genes are TRBV19 and TRBJ2-6; no clear D gene. The CDR3 is 15 amino acids. V was clipped by 3 bases and J by 0 bases, with 6 bases between them. Germline V gene data show CDR1 as LNHDA and CDR2 as SQIVND (reference sequence). The CDR3 DNA reads as TGTGCCAGTAGTATGTCGGTCTCTGGGGCCAACGTCCTGACTTTC. It codes for CASSMSVSGANVLTF.

This clone was seen only once. The rearrangement links TRBV13 to TRBJ2-1; D is perhaps TRBD1 (5 bases). Trimming removed 6 bases at V and 2 bases at J, with 14 bases between. The CDR3 is 15 amino acids. Germline V gene lookup returns CDR1 PRHDT and CDR2 FYEKMQ (reference sequence). The CDR3 reads CASRATGDPYNEQFF. The CDR3, as DNA: TGTGCCAGCAGAGCAACAGGAGACCCCTACAATGAGCAGTTCTTC.

DNA for the CDR3: TGTGCCAGCCGCCCCACTAGCGGGTCCTACAATGAGCAGTTCTTC. This sequence encodes CASRPTSGSYNEQFF. The genes are TRBV2 and TRBJ2-1; TRBD2 matches 9 bases. Trimming removed 8 bases from V and 1 base from J; junction bases left unmatched: 6. The germline gives CDR1 SNHLY, CDR2 FYNNEI. The CDR3 sequence is 15 residues long.

CDR3 nucleotides: TGTGCCAGCAGCGTAGGCGGGAGGACTGAAGCTTTCTTT. Translating it yields CASSVGGRTEAFF. The gene calls are TRBV9 and TRBJ1-1; D uncertain. From germline, CDR1 is SGDLS and CDR2 YYNGEE. Trimming pared 0 bases from V and 5 bases from J, leaving 8 bases between. The CDR3 sequence is 13 residues long.

The gene calls are TRBV29-1 and TRBJ2-3, with TRBD1 matching 7 bases. V was pared by 4 bases and J by 1 base, with 5 bases of the junction left unmatched. The germline V gene has CDR1 SQVTM and CDR2 ANQGSEA. This CDR3 has 14 amino acids. CDR3 sequence (DNA): TGCAGCGTTGGTAGGGGGCTTGGCACAGATACGCAGTATTTT. Translating gives CSVGRGLGTDTQYF.

V is TRBV10-3 and J is TRBJ1-1; 7 bases agree with TRBD1. The CDR3 length is 15 residues. The ends lost 5 bases at V and 3 bases at J; junction bases unmatched: 9. From germline, CDR1 is ENHRY and CDR2 SYGVKD. The CDR3 loop reads CAISLGTVGDTEAFF. CDR3 in DNA: TGTGCCATCAGTCTCGGGACAGTCGGGGACACTGAAGCTTTCTTT.

The chain joins TRBV9 to TRBJ1-1; 8 nucleotides line up with TRBD1. V was pared by 6 bases and J by 5 bases, with 9 bases of the junction left unmatched. CDR1 is SGDLS and CDR2 is YYNGEE in the germline V gene. CDR3 length: 14 amino acids. The CDR3 sequence: CASTQGTGGTEAFF. CDR3 in DNA: TGTGCCAGCACCCAGGGGACAGGCGGGACTGAAGCTTTCTTT.

The CDR3 nucleotides read TGCGCCAGCAGCTTGGCGGGACAGGGCTACGAGCAGTACTTC. As protein: CASSLAGQGYEQYF. J is TRBJ2-7 and V is TRBV5-1, with 9 bases matching TRBD1. The V gene end was trimmed by 0 bases and the J gene end by 3 bases; junction bases not matched to a gene: 1. The CDR3 is made up of 14 amino acids. In germline, CDR1 is SGHRS, CDR2 YFSETQ. The full variable domain, completed using reference TRBV5-1 and TRBJ2-7, is KAGVTQTPRYLIKTRGQQVTLSCSPISGHRSVSWYQQTPGQGLQFLFEYFSETQRNKGNFPGRFSGRQFSNSRSEMNVSTLELGDSALYLCASSLAGQGYEQYFGPGTRLTVT.

The chain couples TRBV25-1 to TRBJ1-2; TRBD1 matches 11 bases. This CDR3 spans 14 amino acids. The J segment lost 9 bases and the V segment lost 3 bases, leaving 6 bases of the junction unmatched. The germline V gene encodes CDR1 MGHDK and CDR2 SYGVNS. CDR3 bases: TGTGCCAGCAGTGAGGCGGACAGGGGGCGACGCTACACCTTC. Translated: CASSEADRGRRYTF.

This chain joins TRBV4-3 and TRBJ1-2, with no clear D. The CDR3 consists of 15 residues. Trimming removed 0 bases at V and 4 bases at J, with 12 bases between. In germline, CDR1 is LGHNA, CDR2 YSLEER. The DNA for the CDR3 is TGCGCCAGCAGCCAAGAGAGGACGGGAACCTATGGCTACACCTTC. Translating gives CASSQERTGTYGYTF.

This chain joins TRBV28 and TRBJ1-5; TRBD1 agrees at 10 bases. The CDR3 runs 15 residues. After removal of 5 bases from V and 11 bases from J, the junction contained 12 bases not matched to a gene. From germline, CDR1 is MDHEN and CDR2 SYDVKM. The CDR3 DNA reads as TGTGCCAGCAGTCCCGGGACAGGGGTCATGGGGTCCCAGCATTTT. Amino acid sequence: CASSPGTGVMGSQHF.

V and J are TRBV6-2 or TRBV6-3 and TRBJ2-6; 7 bases are shared with TRBD1. Germline assignment: CDR1 MNHEY and CDR2 SVGEGT. V dropped 0 bases and J dropped 0; count of bases not matched to a gene: 11. The CDR3 length is 20 residues. The CDR3 DNA reads as TGTGCCAGCAGTTACTCGGGATTCAGACAGGGAGTCTCTGGGGCCAACGTCCTGACTTTC. Its translation: CASSYSGFRQGVSGANVLTF.